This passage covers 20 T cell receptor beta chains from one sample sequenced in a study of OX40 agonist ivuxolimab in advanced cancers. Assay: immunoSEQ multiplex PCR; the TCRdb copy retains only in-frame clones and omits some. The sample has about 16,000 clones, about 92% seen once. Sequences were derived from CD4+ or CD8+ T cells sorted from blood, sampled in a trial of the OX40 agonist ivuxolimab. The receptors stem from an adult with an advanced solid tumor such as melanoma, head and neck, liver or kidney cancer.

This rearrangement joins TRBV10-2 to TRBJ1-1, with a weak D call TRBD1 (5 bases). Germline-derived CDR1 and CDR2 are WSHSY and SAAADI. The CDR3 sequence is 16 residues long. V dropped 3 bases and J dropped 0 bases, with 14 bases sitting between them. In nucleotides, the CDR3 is TGCGCCAGCAGTGATGGGGCAGCAGAGATGAACACTGAAGCTTTCTTT. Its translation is CASSDGAAEMNTEAFF.

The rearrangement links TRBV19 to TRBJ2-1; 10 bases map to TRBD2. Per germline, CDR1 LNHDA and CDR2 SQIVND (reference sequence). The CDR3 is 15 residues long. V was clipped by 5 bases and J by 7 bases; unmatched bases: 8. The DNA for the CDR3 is TGTGCCAGTAGTCTTCCTCTACTAGCGGGAAATGAGCAGTTCTTC. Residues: CASSLPLLAGNEQFF.

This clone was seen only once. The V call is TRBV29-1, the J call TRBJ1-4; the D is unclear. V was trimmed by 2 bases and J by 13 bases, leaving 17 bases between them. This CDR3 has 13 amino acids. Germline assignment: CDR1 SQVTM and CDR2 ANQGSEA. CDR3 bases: TGCAGCGTTGAATTGGTGGCGGGGAAACGACTGTTTTTT. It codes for CSVELVAGKRLFF.

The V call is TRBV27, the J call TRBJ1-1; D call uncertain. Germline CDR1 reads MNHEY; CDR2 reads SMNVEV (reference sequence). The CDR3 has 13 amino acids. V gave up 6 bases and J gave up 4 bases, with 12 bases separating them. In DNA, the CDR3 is TGTGCCAGCAGGTCCCTCTCCAGCACTGAAGCTTTCTTT. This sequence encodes CASRSLSSTEAFF.

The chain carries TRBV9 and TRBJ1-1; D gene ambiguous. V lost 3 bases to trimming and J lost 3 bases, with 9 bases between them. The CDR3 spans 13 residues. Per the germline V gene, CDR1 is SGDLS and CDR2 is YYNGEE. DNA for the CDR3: TGTGCCAGCAGCGGTGGGAATGACACTGAAGCTTTCTTT. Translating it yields CASSGGNDTEAFF.

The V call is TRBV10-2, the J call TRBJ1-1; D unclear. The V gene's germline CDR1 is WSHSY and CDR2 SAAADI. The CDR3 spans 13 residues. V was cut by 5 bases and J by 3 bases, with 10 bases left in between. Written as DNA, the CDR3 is TGCGCCAGCAGTCCTCATCTGGACACTGAAGCTTTCTTT. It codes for CASSPHLDTEAFF.

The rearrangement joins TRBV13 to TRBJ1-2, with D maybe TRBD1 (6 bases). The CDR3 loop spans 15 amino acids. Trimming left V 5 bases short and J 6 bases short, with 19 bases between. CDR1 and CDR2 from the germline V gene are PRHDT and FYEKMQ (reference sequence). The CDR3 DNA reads TGTGCCAGCAGCGAGGCTCCCGGGACACAAAATGGCTACACCTTC. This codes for CASSEAPGTQNGYTF.

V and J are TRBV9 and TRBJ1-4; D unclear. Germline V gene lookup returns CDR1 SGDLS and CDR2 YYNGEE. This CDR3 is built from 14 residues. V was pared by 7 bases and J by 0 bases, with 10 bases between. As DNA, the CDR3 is TGTGCCAGCTCCCGGACGGCAACTAATGAAAAACTGTTTTTT. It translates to CASSRTATNEKLFF.

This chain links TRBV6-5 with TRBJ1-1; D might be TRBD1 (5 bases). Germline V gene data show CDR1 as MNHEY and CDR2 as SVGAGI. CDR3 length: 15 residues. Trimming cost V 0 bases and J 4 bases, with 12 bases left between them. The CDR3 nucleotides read TGTGCCAGCAGTTACTCTGGGGGAGGGATCACTGAAGCTTTCTTT. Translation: CASSYSGGGITEAFF.

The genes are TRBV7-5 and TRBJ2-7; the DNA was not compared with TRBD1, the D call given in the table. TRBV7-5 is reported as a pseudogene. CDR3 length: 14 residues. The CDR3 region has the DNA TGTGCCAGAAGCTTAGCTTGCAGAACCTACGAGCAGTACTTC. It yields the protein CARSLACRTYEQYF.

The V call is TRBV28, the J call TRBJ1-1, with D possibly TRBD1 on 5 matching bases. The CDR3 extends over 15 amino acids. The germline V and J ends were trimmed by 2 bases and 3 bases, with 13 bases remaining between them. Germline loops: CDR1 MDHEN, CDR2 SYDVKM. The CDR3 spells CASSLPIGGDTEAFF. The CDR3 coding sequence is TGTGCCAGCAGTTTACCTATCGGGGGGGACACTGAAGCTTTCTTT.

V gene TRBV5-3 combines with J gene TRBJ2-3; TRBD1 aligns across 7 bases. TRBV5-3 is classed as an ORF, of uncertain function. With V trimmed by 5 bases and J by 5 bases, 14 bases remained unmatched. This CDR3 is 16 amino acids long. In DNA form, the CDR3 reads TGTGCCAGAAGAAGGGGCGACAGGGTGATGAGAGATACGCAGTATTTT. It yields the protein CARRRGDRVMRDTQYF.

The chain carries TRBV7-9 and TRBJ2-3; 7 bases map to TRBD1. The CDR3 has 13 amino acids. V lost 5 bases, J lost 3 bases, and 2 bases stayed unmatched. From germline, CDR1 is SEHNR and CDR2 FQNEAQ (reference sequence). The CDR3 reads CASSRQGTDTQYF. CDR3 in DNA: TGTGCCAGCAGCCGACAGGGTACAGATACGCAGTATTTT.

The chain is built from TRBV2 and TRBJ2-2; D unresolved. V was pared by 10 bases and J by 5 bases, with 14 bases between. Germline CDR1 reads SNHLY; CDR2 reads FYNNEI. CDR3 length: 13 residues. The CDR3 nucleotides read TGTGCCATAAACGTACCCAAGACCGGGGAGCTGTTTTTT. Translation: CAINVPKTGELFF. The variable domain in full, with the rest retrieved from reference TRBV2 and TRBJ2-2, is EPEVTQTPSHQVTQMGQEVILRCVPISNHLYFYWYRQILGQKVEFLVSFYNNEISEKSEIFDDQFSVERPDGSNFTLKIRSTKLEDSAMYFCAINVPKTGELFFGEGSRLTVL.

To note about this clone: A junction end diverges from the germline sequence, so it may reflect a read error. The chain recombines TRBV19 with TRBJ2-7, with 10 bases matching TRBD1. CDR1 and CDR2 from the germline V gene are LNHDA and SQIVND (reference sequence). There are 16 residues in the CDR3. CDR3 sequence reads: CASSIEGDRGSYEQYF. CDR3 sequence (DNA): TGTGCCAGTAGCATAGAGGGGGACAGGGGCTCCTACGAGCAGTACTTC.

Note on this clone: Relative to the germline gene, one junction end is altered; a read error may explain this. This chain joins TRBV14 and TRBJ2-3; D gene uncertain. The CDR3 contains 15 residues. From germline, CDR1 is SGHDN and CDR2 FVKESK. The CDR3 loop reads CASSEDLHSTDTQYF. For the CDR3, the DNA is TGTGCCAGCAGCGAAGACCTACATAGCACAGATACGCAGTATTTT. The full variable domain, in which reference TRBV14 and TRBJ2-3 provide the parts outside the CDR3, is EAGVTQFPSHSVIEKGQTVTLRCDPISGHDNLYWYRRVMGKEIKFLLHFVKESKQDESGMPNNRFLAERTGGTYSTLKVQPAELEDSGVYFCASSEDLHSTDTQYFGPGTRLTVL.

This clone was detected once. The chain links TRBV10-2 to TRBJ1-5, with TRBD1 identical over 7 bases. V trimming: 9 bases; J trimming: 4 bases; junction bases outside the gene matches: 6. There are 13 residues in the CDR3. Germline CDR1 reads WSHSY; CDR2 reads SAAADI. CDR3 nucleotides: TGCGCCAGGTCTACAGGGGTGAATCAGCCCCAGCATTTT. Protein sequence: CARSTGVNQPQHF.

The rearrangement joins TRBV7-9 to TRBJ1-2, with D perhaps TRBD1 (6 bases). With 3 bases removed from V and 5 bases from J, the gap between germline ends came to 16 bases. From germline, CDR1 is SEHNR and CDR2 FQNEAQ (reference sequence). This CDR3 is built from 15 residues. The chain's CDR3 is CASSLGADYFYGYTF. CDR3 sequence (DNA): TGTGCCAGCAGCTTGGGGGCCGATTATTTTTATGGCTACACCTTC.

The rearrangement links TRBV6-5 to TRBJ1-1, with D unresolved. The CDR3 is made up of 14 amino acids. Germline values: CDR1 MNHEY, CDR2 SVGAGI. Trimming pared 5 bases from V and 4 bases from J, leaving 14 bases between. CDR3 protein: CASSPLRLGTEAFF. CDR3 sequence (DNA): TGTGCCAGCAGTCCTCTCAGGCTAGGCACTGAAGCTTTCTTT.

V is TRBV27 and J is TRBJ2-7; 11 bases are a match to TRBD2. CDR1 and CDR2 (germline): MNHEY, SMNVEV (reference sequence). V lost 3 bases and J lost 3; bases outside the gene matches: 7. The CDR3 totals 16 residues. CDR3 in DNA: TGTGCCAGCAGTTTGGAAGGGACTAGCGGTTACTACGAGCAGTACTTC. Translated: CASSLEGTSGYYEQYF.